This T cell receptor (beta chain) stems from a study of shared clonotypes between healthy human individuals. Study background: Donors had three CD4 naive, three CD4 memory, two CD8 naive and one CD8 memory plate apiece.

The investigators split CD4+ cells into a CD45RA+ naive subset and a CD45RA-negative memory subset. TCRdb's copy holds only in-frame clones and misses some; the assay was immunoSEQ multiplex PCR. The sample yields 550,000 to 850,000 clones, roughly 72% seen once. V was cut by 6 bases and J by 5 bases, with 19 bases left in between. CDR3 length equals 16 residues. Germline values: CDR1 MNHEY, CDR2 SMNVEV (reference sequence). The sequence came from a woman in her twenties or thirties in good health. The chain recombines TRBV27 with TRBJ2-2; D is undetermined. The sequenced material came from memory CD4+ T cells sorted from blood. The sample's subset: CD45RA-negative fraction. CDR3 sequence: CASSLIRTPRTGELFF. CDR3 bases: TGTGCCAGCAGCCTAATCCGGACCCCGCGGACCGGGGAGCTGTTTTTT.